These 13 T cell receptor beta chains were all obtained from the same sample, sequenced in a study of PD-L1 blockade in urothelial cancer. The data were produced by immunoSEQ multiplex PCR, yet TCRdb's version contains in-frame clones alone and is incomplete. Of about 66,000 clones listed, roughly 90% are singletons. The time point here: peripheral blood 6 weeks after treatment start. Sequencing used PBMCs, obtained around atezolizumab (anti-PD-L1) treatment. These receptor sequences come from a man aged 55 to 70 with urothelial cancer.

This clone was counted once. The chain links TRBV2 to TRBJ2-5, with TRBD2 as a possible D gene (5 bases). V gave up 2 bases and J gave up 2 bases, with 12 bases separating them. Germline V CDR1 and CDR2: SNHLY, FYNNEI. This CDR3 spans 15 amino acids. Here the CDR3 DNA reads TGTGCCAGCAGTGAACTCGGGGAGCCTCAAGAGACCCAGTACTTC. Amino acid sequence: CASSELGEPQETQYF.

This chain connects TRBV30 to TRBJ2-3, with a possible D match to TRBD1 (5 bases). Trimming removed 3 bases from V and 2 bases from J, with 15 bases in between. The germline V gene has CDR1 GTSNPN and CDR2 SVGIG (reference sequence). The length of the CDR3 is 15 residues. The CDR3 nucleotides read TGTGCCTGGAGCACCCGGGCAGGGTTCACAGATACGCAGTATTTT. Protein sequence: CAWSTRAGFTDTQYF.

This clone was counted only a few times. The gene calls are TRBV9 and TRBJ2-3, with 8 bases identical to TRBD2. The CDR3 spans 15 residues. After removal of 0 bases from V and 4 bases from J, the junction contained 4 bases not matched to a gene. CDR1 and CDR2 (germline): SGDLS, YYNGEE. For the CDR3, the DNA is TGTGCCAGCAGCGTAGATGACGGGGGGGCAGATACGCAGTATTTT. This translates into CASSVDDGGADTQYF.

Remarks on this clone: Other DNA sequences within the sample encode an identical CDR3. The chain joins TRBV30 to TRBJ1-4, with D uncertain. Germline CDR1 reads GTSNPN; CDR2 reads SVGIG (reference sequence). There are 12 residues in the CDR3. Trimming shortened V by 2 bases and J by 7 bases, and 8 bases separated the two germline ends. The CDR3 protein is CAWSSNSEKLFF. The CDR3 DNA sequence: TGTGCCTGGAGTTCAAATAGTGAAAAACTGTTTTTT.

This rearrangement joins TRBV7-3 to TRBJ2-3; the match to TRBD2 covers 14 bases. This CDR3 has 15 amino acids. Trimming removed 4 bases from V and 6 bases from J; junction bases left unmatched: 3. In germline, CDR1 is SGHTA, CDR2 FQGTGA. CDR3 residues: CASSSGLAGVDTQYF. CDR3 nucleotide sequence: TGTGCCAGCAGCTCGGGACTAGCGGGGGTGGATACGCAGTATTTT.

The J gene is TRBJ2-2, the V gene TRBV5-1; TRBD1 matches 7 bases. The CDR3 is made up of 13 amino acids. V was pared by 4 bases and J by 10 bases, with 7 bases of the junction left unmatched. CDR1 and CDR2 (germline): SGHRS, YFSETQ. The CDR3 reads CASSVQGMTELFF. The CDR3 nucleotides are TGCGCCAGCAGCGTACAGGGGATGACGGAGCTGTTTTTT.

In nucleotides, the CDR3 is TGTGCCAGTACCTTTGACATATTCAAAAACACTGAAGCTTTCTTT. As protein: CASTFDIFKNTEAFF. The chain recombines TRBV19 with TRBJ1-1; D not resolved. Germline values: CDR1 LNHDA, CDR2 SQIVND (reference sequence). This CDR3 spans 15 amino acids. Trimming left V 7 bases short and J 2 bases short, with 17 bases between.

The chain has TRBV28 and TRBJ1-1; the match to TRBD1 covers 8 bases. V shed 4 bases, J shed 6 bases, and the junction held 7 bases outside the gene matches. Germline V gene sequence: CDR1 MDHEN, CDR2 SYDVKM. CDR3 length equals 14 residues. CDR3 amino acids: CASSSQGARSEAFF. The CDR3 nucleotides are TGTGCCAGCAGTTCTCAGGGGGCTCGGTCTGAAGCTTTCTTT.

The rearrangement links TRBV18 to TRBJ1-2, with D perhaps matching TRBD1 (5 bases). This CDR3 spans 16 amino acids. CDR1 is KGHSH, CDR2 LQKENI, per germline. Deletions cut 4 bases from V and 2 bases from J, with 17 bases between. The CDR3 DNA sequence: TGTGCCAGCTCACTAAACTCAGGGATATTAAACTATGGCTACACCTTC. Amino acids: CASSLNSGILNYGYTF.

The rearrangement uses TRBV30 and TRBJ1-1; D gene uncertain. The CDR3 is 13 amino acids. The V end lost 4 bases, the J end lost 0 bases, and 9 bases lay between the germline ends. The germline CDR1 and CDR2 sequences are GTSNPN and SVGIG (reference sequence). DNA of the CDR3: TGTGCCTGGAATGCGGTTATGAACACTGAAGCTTTCTTT. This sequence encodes CAWNAVMNTEAFF.

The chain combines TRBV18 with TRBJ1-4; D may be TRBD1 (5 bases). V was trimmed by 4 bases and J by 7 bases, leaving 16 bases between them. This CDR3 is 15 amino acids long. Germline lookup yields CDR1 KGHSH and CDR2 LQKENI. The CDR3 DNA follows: TGTGCCAGCTCACTAACAGACAGTTATAGTGAAAAACTGTTTTTT. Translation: CASSLTDSYSEKLFF.

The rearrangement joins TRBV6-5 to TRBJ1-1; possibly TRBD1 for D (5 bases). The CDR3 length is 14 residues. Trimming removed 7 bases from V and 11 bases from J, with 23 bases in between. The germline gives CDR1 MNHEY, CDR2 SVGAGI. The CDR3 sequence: CASNQPGLPRKAFF. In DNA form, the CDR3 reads TGTGCCAGCAATCAACCGGGACTCCCTAGGAAGGCTTTCTTT.

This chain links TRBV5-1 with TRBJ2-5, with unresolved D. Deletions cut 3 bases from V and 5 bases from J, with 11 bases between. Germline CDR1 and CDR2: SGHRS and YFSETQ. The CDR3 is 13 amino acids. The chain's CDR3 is CASSWRPRETQYF. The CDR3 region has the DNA TGCGCCAGCAGCTGGCGGCCACGGGAGACCCAGTACTTC.